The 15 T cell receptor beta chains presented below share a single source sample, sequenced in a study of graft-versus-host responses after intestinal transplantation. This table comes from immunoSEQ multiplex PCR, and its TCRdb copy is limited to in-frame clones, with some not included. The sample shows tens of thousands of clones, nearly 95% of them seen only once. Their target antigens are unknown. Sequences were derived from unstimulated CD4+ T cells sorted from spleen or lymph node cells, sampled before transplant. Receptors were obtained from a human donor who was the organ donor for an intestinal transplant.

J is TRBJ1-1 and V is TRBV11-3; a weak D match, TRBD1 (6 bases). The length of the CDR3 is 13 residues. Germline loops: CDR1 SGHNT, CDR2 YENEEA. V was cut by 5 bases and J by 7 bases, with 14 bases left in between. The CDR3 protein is CASSLGGGSEAFF. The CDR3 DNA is TGTGCCAGCAGCCTCGGGGGGGGCAGTGAAGCTTTCTTT. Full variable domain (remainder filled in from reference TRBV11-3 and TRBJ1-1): EAGVVQSPRYKIIEKKQPVAFWCNPISGHNTLYWYLQNLGQGPELLIRYENEEAVDDSQLPKDRFSAERLKGVDSTLKIQPAELGDSAVYLCASSLGGGSEAFFGQGTRLTVV.

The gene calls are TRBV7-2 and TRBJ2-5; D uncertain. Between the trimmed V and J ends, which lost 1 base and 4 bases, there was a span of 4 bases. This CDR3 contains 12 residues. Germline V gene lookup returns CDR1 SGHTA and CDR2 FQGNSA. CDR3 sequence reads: CASSLVGETQYF. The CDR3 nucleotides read TGTGCCAGCAGCTTAGTAGGAGAGACCCAGTACTTC.

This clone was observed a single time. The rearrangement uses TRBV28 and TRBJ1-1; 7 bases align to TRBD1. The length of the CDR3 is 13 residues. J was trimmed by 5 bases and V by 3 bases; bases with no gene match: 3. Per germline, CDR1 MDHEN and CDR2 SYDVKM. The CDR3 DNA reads TGTGCCAGCAGTTTGAGGGGGCGTACTGAAGCTTTCTTT. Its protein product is CASSLRGRTEAFF.

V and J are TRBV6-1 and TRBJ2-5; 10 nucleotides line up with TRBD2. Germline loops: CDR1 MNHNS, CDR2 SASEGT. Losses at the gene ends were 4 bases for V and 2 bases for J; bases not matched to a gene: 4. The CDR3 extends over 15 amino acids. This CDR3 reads CASSVQREGQETQYF. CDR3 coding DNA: TGTGCCAGCAGTGTTCAGCGGGAGGGACAAGAGACCCAGTACTTC.

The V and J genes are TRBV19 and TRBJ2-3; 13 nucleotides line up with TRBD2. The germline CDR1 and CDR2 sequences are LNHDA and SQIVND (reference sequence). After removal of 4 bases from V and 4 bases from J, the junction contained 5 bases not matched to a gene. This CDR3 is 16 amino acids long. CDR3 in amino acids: CASSTGTSGEADTQYF. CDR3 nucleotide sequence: TGTGCCAGTAGTACCGGGACTAGCGGGGAGGCAGATACGCAGTATTTT.

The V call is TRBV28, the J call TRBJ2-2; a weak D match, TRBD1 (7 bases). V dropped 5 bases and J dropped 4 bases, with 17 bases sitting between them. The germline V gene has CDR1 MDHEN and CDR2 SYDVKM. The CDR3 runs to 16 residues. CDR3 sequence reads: CASSPRDRTSTGELFF. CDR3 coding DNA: TGTGCCAGCAGTCCGCGGGACAGAACCTCCACCGGGGAGCTGTTTTTT.

The CDR3 DNA follows: TGTGCCAGCAGTTTATGGACAGCAACTAATGAAAAACTGTTTTTT. Its translation: CASSLWTATNEKLFF. This chain joins TRBV28 and TRBJ1-4, with TRBD1 as a possible D gene (5 bases). Germline V gives CDR1 MDHEN, CDR2 SYDVKM. The CDR3 runs to 15 residues. V was clipped by 0 bases and J by 0 bases, with 5 bases between them. The full variable domain, completed using reference TRBV28 and TRBJ1-4, is DVKVTQSSRYLVKRTGEKVFLECVQDMDHENMFWYRQDPGLGLRLIYFSYDVKMKEKGDIPEGYSVSREKKERFSLILESASTNQTSMYLCASSLWTATNEKLFFGSGTQLSVL.

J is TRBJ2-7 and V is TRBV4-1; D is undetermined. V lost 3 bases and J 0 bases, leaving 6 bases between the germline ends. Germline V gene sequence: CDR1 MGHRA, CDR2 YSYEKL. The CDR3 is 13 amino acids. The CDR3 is CASSQKISYEQYF. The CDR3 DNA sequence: TGCGCCAGCAGCCAGAAGATCTCCTACGAGCAGTACTTC.

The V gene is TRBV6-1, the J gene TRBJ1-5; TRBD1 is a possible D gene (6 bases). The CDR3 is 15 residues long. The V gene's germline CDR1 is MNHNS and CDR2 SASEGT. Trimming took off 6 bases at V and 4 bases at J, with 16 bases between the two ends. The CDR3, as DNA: TGTGCCAGCAGGTGGGGGGACATCGAAAATCAGCCCCAGCATTTT. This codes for CASRWGDIENQPQHF.

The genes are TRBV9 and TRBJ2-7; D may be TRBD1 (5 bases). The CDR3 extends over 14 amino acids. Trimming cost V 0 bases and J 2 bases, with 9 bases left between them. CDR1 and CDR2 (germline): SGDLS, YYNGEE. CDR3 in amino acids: CASSVDPQAYEQYF. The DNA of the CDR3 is TGTGCCAGCAGCGTAGATCCACAGGCCTACGAGCAGTACTTC.

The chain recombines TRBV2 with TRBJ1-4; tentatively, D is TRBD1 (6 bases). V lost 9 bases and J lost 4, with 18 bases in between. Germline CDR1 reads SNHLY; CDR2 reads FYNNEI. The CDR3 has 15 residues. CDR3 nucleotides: TGTGCCAGTTCCCGAAACGGACAGATTAATGAAAAACTGTTTTTT. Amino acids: CASSRNGQINEKLFF.

CDR3 region: CASSFQAEETQYF. Written as DNA, the CDR3 is TGTGCCAGCAGCTTTCAGGCGGAAGAGACCCAGTACTTC. The gene calls are TRBV7-2 and TRBJ2-5; D not certain. CDR3 size: 13 residues. V was clipped by 3 bases and J by 3 bases, with 8 bases between them. Per the germline V gene, CDR1 is SGHTA and CDR2 is FQGNSA.

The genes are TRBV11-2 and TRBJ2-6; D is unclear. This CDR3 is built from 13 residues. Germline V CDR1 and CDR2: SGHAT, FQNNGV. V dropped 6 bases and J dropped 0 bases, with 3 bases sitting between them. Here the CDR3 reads CASSLSGANVLTF. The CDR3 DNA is TGTGCCAGCAGTCTCTCTGGGGCCAACGTCCTGACTTTC.

The CDR3 here is CTSSQEGSTSGRGNEQFF. The CDR3 DNA follows: TGCACCAGCAGCCAAGAGGGATCCACTAGCGGGAGGGGCAATGAGCAGTTCTTC. J is TRBJ2-1 and V is TRBV1; TRBD2, as called in the table, went unchecked against the DNA. TRBV1 is a known pseudogene. The CDR3 is 18 residues long.

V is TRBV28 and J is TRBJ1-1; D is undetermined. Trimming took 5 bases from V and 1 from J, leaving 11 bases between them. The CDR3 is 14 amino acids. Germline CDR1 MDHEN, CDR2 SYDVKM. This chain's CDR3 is CASSPPGWNTEAFF. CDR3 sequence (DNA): TGTGCCAGCAGTCCCCCCGGGTGGAACACTGAAGCTTTCTTT. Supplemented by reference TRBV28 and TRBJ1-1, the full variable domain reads DVKVTQSSRYLVKRTGEKVFLECVQDMDHENMFWYRQDPGLGLRLIYFSYDVKMKEKGDIPEGYSVSREKKERFSLILESASTNQTSMYLCASSPPGWNTEAFFGQGTRLTVV.